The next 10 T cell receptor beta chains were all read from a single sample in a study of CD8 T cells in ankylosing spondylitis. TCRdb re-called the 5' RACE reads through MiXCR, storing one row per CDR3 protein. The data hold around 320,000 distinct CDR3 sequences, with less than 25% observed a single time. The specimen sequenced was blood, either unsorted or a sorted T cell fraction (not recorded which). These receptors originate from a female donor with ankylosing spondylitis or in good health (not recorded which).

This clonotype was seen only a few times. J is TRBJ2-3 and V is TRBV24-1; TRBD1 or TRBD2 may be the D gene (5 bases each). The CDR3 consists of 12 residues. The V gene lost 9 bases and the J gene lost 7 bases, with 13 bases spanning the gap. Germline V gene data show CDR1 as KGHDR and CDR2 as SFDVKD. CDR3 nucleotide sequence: TGTGCCACCGACGGGGCGACGAATACGCAGTATTTT. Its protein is CATDGATNTQYF.

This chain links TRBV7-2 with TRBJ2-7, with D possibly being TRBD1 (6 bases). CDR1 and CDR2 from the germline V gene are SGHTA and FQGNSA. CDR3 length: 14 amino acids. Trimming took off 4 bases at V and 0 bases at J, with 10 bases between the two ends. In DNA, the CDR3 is TGTGCCAGCAGCTCCAGGGGTTACTCCTACGAGCAGTACTTC. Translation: CASSSRGYSYEQYF.

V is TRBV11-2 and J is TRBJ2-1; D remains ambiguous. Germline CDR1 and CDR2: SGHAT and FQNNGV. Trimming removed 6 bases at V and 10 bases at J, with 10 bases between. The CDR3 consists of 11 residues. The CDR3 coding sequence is TGTGCCAGCAGGGGCGACGGAGAGCAGTTCTTC. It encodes CASRGDGEQFF.

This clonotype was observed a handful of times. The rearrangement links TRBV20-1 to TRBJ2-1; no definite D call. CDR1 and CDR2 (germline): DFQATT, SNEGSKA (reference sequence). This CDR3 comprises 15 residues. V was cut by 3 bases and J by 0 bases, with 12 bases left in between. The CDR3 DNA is TGCAGTGCTAGGGTATCCGGAAGCTCCTACAATGAGCAGTTCTTC. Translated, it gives CSARVSGSSYNEQFF.

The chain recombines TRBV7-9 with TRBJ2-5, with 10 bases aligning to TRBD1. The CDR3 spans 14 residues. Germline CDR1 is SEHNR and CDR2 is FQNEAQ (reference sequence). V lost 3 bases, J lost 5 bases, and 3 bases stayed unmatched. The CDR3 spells CASSFGQGEETQYF. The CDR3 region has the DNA TGTGCCAGCAGCTTCGGACAGGGGGAGGAGACCCAGTACTTC.

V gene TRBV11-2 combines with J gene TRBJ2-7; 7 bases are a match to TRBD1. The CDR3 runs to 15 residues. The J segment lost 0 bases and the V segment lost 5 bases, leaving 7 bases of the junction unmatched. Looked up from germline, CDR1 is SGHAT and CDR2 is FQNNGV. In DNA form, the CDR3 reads TGTGCCAGCAGCCCGGGACAGACGAGCTCCTACGAGCAGTACTTC. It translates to CASSPGQTSSYEQYF.

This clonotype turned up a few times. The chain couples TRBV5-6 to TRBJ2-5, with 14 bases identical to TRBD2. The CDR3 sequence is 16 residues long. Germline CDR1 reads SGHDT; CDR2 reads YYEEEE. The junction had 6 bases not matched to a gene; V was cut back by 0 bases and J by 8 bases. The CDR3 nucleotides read TGTGCCAGCAGCTTGGAGGGACTAGCGGGAGTAAAAACCCAGTACTTC. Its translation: CASSLEGLAGVKTQYF.

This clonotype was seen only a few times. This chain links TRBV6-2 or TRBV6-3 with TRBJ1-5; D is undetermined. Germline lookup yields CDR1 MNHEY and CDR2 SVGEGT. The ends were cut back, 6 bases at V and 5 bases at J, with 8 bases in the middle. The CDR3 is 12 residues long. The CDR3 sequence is CASSVRDQPQHF. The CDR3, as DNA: TGTGCCAGCAGCGTAAGGGATCAGCCCCAGCATTTT.

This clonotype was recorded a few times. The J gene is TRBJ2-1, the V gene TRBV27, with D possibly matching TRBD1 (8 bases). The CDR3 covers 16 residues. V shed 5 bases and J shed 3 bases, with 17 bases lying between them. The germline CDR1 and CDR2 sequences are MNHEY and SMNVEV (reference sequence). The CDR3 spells CASSPQGGGVYNEQFF. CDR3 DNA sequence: TGTGCCAGCAGTCCACAGGGGGGGGGAGTCTACAATGAGCAGTTCTTC.

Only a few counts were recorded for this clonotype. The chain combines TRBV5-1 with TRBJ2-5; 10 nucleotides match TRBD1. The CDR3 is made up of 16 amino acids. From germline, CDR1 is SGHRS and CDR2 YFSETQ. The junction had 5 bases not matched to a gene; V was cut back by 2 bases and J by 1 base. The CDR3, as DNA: TGCGCCAGCAGCTTAGGGACAGGGGCGATCCAAGAGACCCAGTACTTC. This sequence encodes CASSLGTGAIQETQYF.